The source of this TCR beta chain is a study of blood T cell repertoires in COVID-19. Study overall: PBMCs, B-cell-depleted T cells, or T cells were the source of the cDNA or gDNA that made up the material.

Generated by immunoSEQ multiplex PCR, the TCRdb table keeps only in-frame clones and is missing some. The data hold under 200,000 clones, with approximately 79% observed a single time. This clone was observed a few times. The V end was cut by 3 bases, the J end by 4 bases, with 20 bases between. Germline assignment: CDR1 KGHDR and CDR2 SFDVKD. The CDR3 contains 17 residues. This clonotype was sampled from a woman older than 75 with acute or convalescent COVID-19. Input material: peripheral blood. The rearrangement joins TRBV24-1 to TRBJ1-2; no reliable D call. In DNA, the CDR3 is TGTGCCACCAGTGATGGATCAAAAAGCCTTCGGGGCTATGGCTACACCTTC. Translating it yields CATSDGSKSLRGYGYTF.